This T cell receptor beta chain stems from a study of T cell responses to AZD1222 COVID-19 vaccine. TCRdb's table, derived via immunoSEQ multiplex PCR, lists solely in-frame clones and lacks some. This sample has some 180,000 clones, with approximately 90% found just once. Second-dose groups at about 4 or about 12 weeks were pooled. For this clone: Its antigen is not identified.

Notes on the study in general: A reported finding is that nearly half of spike-specific TCRs target unmutated variant regions. Spike-specific TCR breadth and depth were elevated following two AZD1222 doses.

V was shortened by 2 bases and J by 8 bases, with 10 bases between the two germline ends. CDR1 is KGHSH and CDR2 is LQKENI in the germline V gene. This CDR3 contains 13 residues. The chain recombines TRBV18 with TRBJ1-5; D not resolved. This specimen consisted of peripheral blood, obtained 28 days after the second AZD1222 dose. The source of this sequence is an adult who received the AZD1222 COVID-19 vaccine. The CDR3 DNA follows: TGTGCCAGCTCACCAATCGGGTCTGAGCCCCAGCATTTT. It codes for CASSPIGSEPQHF.